This TCR beta chain was observed in a study of blood T cells in healthy people across ages. This clonotype was detected only a few times. Primers used in a second PCR of roughly 6 to 11 cycles were a sample-barcoded 5' primer and a J-beta primer mix. MiXCR, applied by TCRdb to the 5' RACE reads, yields one record per CDR3 protein. The sample lists 1.5 million to 2 million distinct CDR3 sequences; less than 50% were seen once. This clonotype originated in a woman in her 40s in good health. Material: blood.

The CDR3 reads CASSVDRDRGYEQYF. For the CDR3, the DNA is TGCGCCAGCAGCGTCGACCGGGACAGGGGCTACGAGCAGTACTTC. The genes are TRBV4-3 and TRBJ2-7; 10 bases are shared with TRBD1. V gave up 5 bases and J gave up 3 bases; unmatched junction bases: 7. In germline, CDR1 is LGHNA, CDR2 YSLEER. CDR3 length equals 15 residues.